This T cell receptor beta chain appears in the sequencing data of a study of T cell changes during pregnancy in multiple sclerosis. TCRdb's copy holds only in-frame clones and misses some; the assay was immunoSEQ multiplex PCR. The sample contains roughly 51,000 clones, approximately 94% of which appear only once. The V segment lost 4 bases and the J segment 2 bases; nucleotides outside the gene matches: 7. CDR1 SGDLS and CDR2 YYNGEE come from the germline V gene. This CDR3 spans 15 amino acids. This sequence was found in a female donor with multiple sclerosis, enrolled in a pregnancy study. The specimen was CD8+ T cells from peripheral blood mononuclear cells, collected before pregnancy. The V and J genes are TRBV9 and TRBJ2-7; TRBD1 matches at 9 bases. CDR3 protein: CASSPWGQGPYEQYF. CDR3 sequence (DNA): TGTGCCAGCAGCCCCTGGGGACAGGGTCCCTACGAGCAGTACTTC.